The rows below give T cell receptor beta chains drawn from one sample of a study of Graves' ophthalmopathy and Graves' hyperthyroidism. MiXCR was run by TCRdb on the multiplex PCR reads, yielding one entry per CDR3 protein. The table lists almost 750,000 distinct CDR3 sequences, 35% to 50% of them singletons. The source material was peripheral blood. The receptors shown here come from an adult man with Graves' ophthalmopathy. The CDR3 runs from the conserved cysteine through the conserved F or W. The order of the fields is V gene, D gene, J gene, clone size, CDR3 protein, CDR3 DNA. D genes are given only for firm matches. Expanded clones are given a class, and other clones once, few, many or no size at all.

TRBV7-3	NA	TRBJ2-5	many	CASSQGTEETQYF	TGTGCCAGCAGCCAAGGGACTGAAGAGACCCAGTACTTC
TRBV7-2	NA	TRBJ1-2	NA	CASSLGPGYYGYTF	TGTGCCAGCAGCTTAGGTCCCGGGTACTATGGCTACACCTTC
TRBV10-3	NA	TRBJ1-2	NA	CASSYSWGGEDGYTF	TGTGCCAGCAGTTACTCTTGGGGGGGGGAAGATGGCTACACCTTC
TRBV19	TRBD1	TRBJ1-5	many	CASSTPGQGTNQPQHF	TGTGCCAGTAGTACACCGGGACAGGGCACCAATCAGCCCCAGCATTTT
TRBV20-1	TRBD1	TRBJ1-5	many	CSASDRGKDQPQHF	TGCAGTGCATCGGACAGGGGAAAGGATCAGCCCCAGCATTTT
TRBV11-1	NA	TRBJ1-4	few	CASSLSRVSEKLFF	TGTGCCAGCAGCTTATCGAGGGTCTCTGAAAAACTGTTTTTT
TRBV5-1	NA	TRBJ1-2	few	CASSLTANLDYGYTF	TGCGCCAGCAGTCTGACGGCAAATCTTGACTATGGCTACACCTTC
TRBV29-1	TRBD1	TRBJ1-2	many	CSVGTGPGGSGYTF	TGCAGCGTTGGGACAGGACCCGGCGGATCCGGCTACACCTTC
TRBV29-1	TRBD1	TRBJ1-4	many	CSAGDRGNEKLFF	TGCAGCGCCGGTGACAGGGGTAATGAAAAACTGTTTTTT
TRBV24-1	NA	TRBJ1-1	NA	CATSDPEKGGLNTEAFF	TGTGCCACCAGTGACCCAGAGAAGGGGGGGCTAAACACTGAAGCTTTCTTT
TRBV25-1	NA	TRBJ2-2	once	CASELGFENTGELFF	TGTGCCAGCGAGTTGGGGTTTGAGAACACCGGGGAGCTGTTTTTT
TRBV5-4	TRBD1	TRBJ1-1	NA	CASSKPGQGASEAFF	TGTGCCAGCAGCAAGCCGGGACAGGGGGCGTCTGAAGCTTTCTTT
TRBV20-1	NA	TRBJ1-2	few	CSSTPGWGYTF	TGCAGTTCAACCCCGGGATGGGGCTACACCTTC
TRBV20-1	TRBD1	TRBJ1-1	many	CSARRRTGNTEAFF	TGCAGTGCTAGACGTCGGACAGGGAACACTGAAGCTTTCTTT
TRBV20-1	TRBD1	TRBJ2-5	few	CSAALGQEGETQYF	TGCAGTGCCGCGCTGGGACAGGAGGGGGAGACCCAGTACTTC
TRBV7-9	TRBD1	TRBJ2-7	NA	CASSPRQGMTYEQYF	TGTGCCAGCAGCCCCCGACAGGGTATGACCTACGAGCAGTACTTC
TRBV2	TRBD1	TRBJ2-6	NA	CASSHGQGVAGANVLTF	TGTGCCAGCAGCCATGGACAGGGGGTGGCTGGGGCCAACGTCCTGACTTTC
TRBV19	NA	TRBJ2-7	NA	CASSIGPTGEQYF	TGTGCCAGTAGTATAGGACCTACTGGCGAGCAGTACTTC
TRBV10-3	NA	TRBJ2-7	many	CAISDDLSEQYF	TGTGCCATCAGTGACGATCTCTCCGAGCAGTACTTC
TRBV2	NA	TRBJ1-5	many	CASRPESGGNQPQHF	TGTGCCAGCAGACCCGAATCGGGGGGCAATCAGCCCCAGCATTTT
TRBV19	TRBD1	TRBJ1-2	NA	CASGIQGVNYGYTF	TGTGCCAGTGGTATTCAGGGGGTTAACTATGGCTACACCTTC
TRBV24-1	NA	TRBJ2-5	many	CATSDPGSEHKETQYF	TGTGCCACCAGTGACCCCGGCAGTGAGCACAAAGAGACCCAGTACTTC
TRBV11-2	NA	TRBJ1-2	once	CASSLDAGADYGYTF	TGTGCCAGCAGCTTAGACGCGGGGGCGGACTATGGCTACACCTTC
TRBV7-2	NA	TRBJ1-6	NA	CASSLILTQDSPLHF	TGTGCCAGCAGCCTTATCCTCACTCAGGACTCACCCCTCCACTTT
TRBV29-1	NA	TRBJ1-3	many	CSVAIDGGNTIYF	TGCAGCGTTGCGATCGACGGTGGAAACACCATATATTTT
TRBV6-6	NA	TRBJ1-1	NA	CATFHQGTEAFF	TGTGCCACCTTCCACCAGGGTACTGAAGCTTTCTTT
TRBV29-1	NA	TRBJ2-3	NA	CSGSLTDTQYF	TGCAGCGGGAGTTTGACAGATACGCAGTATTTT
TRBV6-5	NA	TRBJ2-7	few	CASSISGEQYF	TGTGCCAGCAGTATATCAGGGGAGCAGTACTTC
TRBV10-3	TRBD1	TRBJ1-6	many	CAISEATGEDSPLHF	TGTGCCATCAGTGAGGCGACAGGGGAAGATTCACCCCTCCACTTT
TRBV19	NA	TRBJ2-6	NA	CASSRERESGANVLTF	TGTGCCAGTAGTAGGGAAAGGGAATCGGGGGCCAACGTCCTGACTTTC
TRBV7-2	NA	TRBJ1-6	many	CASSQGGERNSPLHF	TGTGCCAGCAGCCAAGGGGGGGAGAGGAATTCACCCCTCCACTTT
TRBV29-1	NA	TRBJ2-5	few	CSVERGPGETQYF	TGCAGCGTTGAGAGGGGACCTGGGGAGACCCAGTACTTC
TRBV20-1	NA	TRBJ1-2	NA	CSARAIGRSYGYTF	TGCAGTGCTAGAGCGATAGGACGCTCATATGGCTACACCTTC
TRBV12-3/TRBV12-4	NA	TRBJ2-5	few	CASSGGSAQYF	TGTGCCAGCAGTGGTGGGTCGGCCCAGTACTTC
TRBV7-9	TRBD1	TRBJ2-6	NA	CASSGRDRGSGANVLTF	TGTGCCAGCAGCGGCCGGGACAGGGGGTCTGGGGCCAACGTCCTGACTTTC
TRBV7-9	NA	TRBJ2-7	many	CASSFEEYEQYF	TGTGCCAGCAGCTTTGAGGAGTACGAGCAGTACTTC